Following are 11 T cell receptor beta chains from one sample sequenced in a study of identical twins. Using its own MiXCR run on the 5' RACE reads, TCRdb lists one record per CDR3 protein. This sample has roughly 250,000 distinct CDR3 sequences, with 11% to 15% found just once. The material sequenced was memory (CD45RO+) T cells sorted from blood. The receptors shown here come from a woman younger than 35 in good health.

This clonotype was detected a few times. V usage is TRBV7-9 and J usage is TRBJ1-2; unclear D gene. The germline CDR1 and CDR2 sequences are SEHNR and FQNEAQ (reference sequence). The germline V and J ends were trimmed by 1 base and 3 bases, with 9 bases remaining between them. CDR3 length: 14 residues. CDR3 region: CASSLVGVDYGYTF. CDR3 coding DNA: TGTGCCAGCAGCTTAGTCGGAGTCGACTATGGCTACACCTTC.

In its sample, this clonotype was seen many times. The rearrangement links TRBV9 to TRBJ2-1; the match to TRBD2 covers 7 bases. Germline CDR1 reads SGDLS; CDR2 reads YYNGEE. Germline trimming cut 1 base from V and 8 bases from J; bases unmatched to any gene: 9. The CDR3 loop spans 15 amino acids. The CDR3 loop is CASSVLGGSADEQFF. The CDR3, as DNA: TGTGCCAGCAGCGTACTCGGCGGGAGTGCGGATGAGCAGTTCTTC. The entire variable domain, with the rest obtained from reference TRBV9 and TRBJ2-1, is as follows: DSGVTQTPKHLITATGQRVTLRCSPRSGDLSVYWYQQSLDQGLQFLIQYYNGEERAKGNILERFSAQQFPDLHSELNLSSLELGDSALYFCASSVLGGSADEQFFGPGTRLTVL.

This clonotype showed up just a few times. The rearrangement joins TRBV2 to TRBJ2-3; 7 nucleotides match TRBD1. Germline V lookup: CDR1 SNHLY, CDR2 FYNNEI. The CDR3 covers 12 residues. V trimming: 3 bases; J trimming: 7 bases; junction bases outside the gene matches: 1. The CDR3 region is CASSETGNTQYF. The CDR3 DNA follows: TGTGCCAGCAGTGAGACAGGGAATACGCAGTATTTT. Complete variable domain (other parts from reference TRBV2 and TRBJ2-3): EPEVTQTPSHQVTQMGQEVILRCVPISNHLYFYWYRQILGQKVEFLVSFYNNEISEKSEIFDDQFSVERPDGSNFTLKIRSTKLEDSAMYFCASSETGNTQYFGPGTRLTVL.

The rearrangement joins TRBV15 to TRBJ2-2; D is ambiguous. The germline gives CDR1 LNHNV, CDR2 YYDKDF (reference sequence). The CDR3 is 16 residues long. Trimming took 0 bases from V and 9 from J, leaving 17 bases between them. The CDR3 DNA follows: TGTGCCACCAGCAGAGATCTGAACATCCCCCCCCGGGAGCTGTTTTTT. Amino acid sequence: CATSRDLNIPPRELFF.

The rearrangement joins TRBV5-1 to TRBJ1-5; D may be TRBD1 (5 bases). The CDR3 has 14 residues. Germline V gives CDR1 SGHRS, CDR2 YFSETQ. V was shortened by 5 bases and J by 4 bases, with 13 bases between the two germline ends. CDR3 amino acids: CASRAGTDNQPQHF. As DNA, the CDR3 is TGCGCCAGCAGGGCAGGGACCGATAATCAGCCCCAGCATTTT.

The sample holds many counts of this clonotype. This sequence joins TRBV12-3 or TRBV12-4 and TRBJ1-1; possible D gene TRBD1, 5 bases. V was cut by 2 bases and J by 4 bases, with 8 bases left in between. This CDR3 has 13 amino acids. In nucleotides, the CDR3 is TGTGCCAGCAGTTTAATGGGGGGCACTGAAGCTTTCTTT. Residues: CASSLMGGTEAFF.

The chain couples TRBV20-1 to TRBJ1-1; D call uncertain. The length of the CDR3 is 12 residues. CDR1 and CDR2 (germline): DFQATT, SNEGSKA (reference sequence). V lost 2 bases, J lost 1 base, and 5 bases lay in between. This CDR3 is CSARRQNTEAFF. CDR3 DNA: TGCAGTGCTAGACGGCAGAACACTGAAGCTTTCTTT.

V is TRBV5-1 and J is TRBJ2-3; TRBD2 aligns across 7 bases. J was trimmed by 6 bases and V by 5 bases; bases with no gene match: 9. Germline V gene lookup returns CDR1 SGHRS and CDR2 YFSETQ. The CDR3 consists of 14 residues. Here the CDR3 DNA reads TGCGCCAGCAGGGACGCCGGGAGGTTGGATACGCAGTATTTT. Translated: CASRDAGRLDTQYF.

Ten or more counts support this clonotype. V gene TRBV6-5 combines with J gene TRBJ1-2, with 10 bases matching TRBD1. With 4 bases clipped from V and 2 bases from J, the junction kept 1 base outside the gene matches. Germline CDR1 is MNHEY and CDR2 is SVGAGI. The CDR3 contains 14 residues. CDR3 residues: CASSLGQGNYGYTF. The CDR3 DNA reads TGTGCCAGCAGTTTGGGACAGGGGAACTATGGCTACACCTTC.

There are many counts of this clonotype. The chain links TRBV15 to TRBJ1-5; TRBD1 matches 7 bases. V was pared by 3 bases and J by 2 bases, with 4 bases of the junction left unmatched. The CDR3 contains 15 residues. The germline V gene has CDR1 LNHNV and CDR2 YYDKDF (reference sequence). In nucleotides, the CDR3 is TGTGCCACCAGCAGCTTAGGGACAGGCAATCAGCCCCAGCATTTT. Its translation: CATSSLGTGNQPQHF.

V and J are TRBV20-1 and TRBJ2-3; D is perhaps TRBD2 (6 bases). The CDR3 consists of 15 residues. V was pared by 4 bases and J by 5 bases, with 19 bases between. Germline CDR1 DFQATT, CDR2 SNEGSKA (reference sequence). The CDR3 here is CSAIKTGDGGDTQYF. The CDR3 coding sequence is TGCAGTGCTATTAAGACGGGAGATGGTGGAGATACGCAGTATTTT.